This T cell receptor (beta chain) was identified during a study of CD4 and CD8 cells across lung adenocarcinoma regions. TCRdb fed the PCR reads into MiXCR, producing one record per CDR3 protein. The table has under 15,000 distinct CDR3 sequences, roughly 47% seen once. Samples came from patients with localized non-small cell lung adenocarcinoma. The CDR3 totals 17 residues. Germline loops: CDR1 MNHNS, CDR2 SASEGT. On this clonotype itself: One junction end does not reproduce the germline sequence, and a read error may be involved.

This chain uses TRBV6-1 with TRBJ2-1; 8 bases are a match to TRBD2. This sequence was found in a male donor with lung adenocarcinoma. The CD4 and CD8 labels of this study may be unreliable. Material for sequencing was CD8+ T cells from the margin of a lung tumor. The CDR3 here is CASRQGLAGARSDEQFF. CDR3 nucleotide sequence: TGTGCCAGCAGACAAGGGCTAGCGGGTGCTCGTTCCGATGAGCAGTTCTTT.